Following are 24 T cell receptor beta chains from one sample sequenced in a study of cytomegalovirus exposure and HLA in healthy donors. In the PCR, 60 Vbeta and 13 Jbeta primers were used. Here immunoSEQ multiplex PCR was the method, and the copy in TCRdb shows in-frame clones only, minus some. This table has approximately 160,000 clones, roughly 87% appearing once. Sequences were obtained from PBMCs. These receptors originate from a man aged 30-40 years in good health and CMV-seropositive.

The chain links TRBV29-1 to TRBJ2-5, with D possibly being TRBD1 (6 bases). This CDR3 is 14 amino acids long. The V end lost 7 bases, the J end lost 0 bases, and 15 bases lay between the germline ends. CDR1 SQVTM and CDR2 ANQGSEA come from the germline V gene. The CDR3 is CSAEADSYQETQYF. The DNA for the CDR3 is TGCAGCGCCGAAGCGGACAGCTACCAAGAGACCCAGTACTTC. The full variable domain, rest sourced from reference TRBV29-1 and TRBJ2-5, is SAVISQKPSRDICQRGTSLTIQCQVDSQVTMMFWYRQQPGQSLTLIATANQGSEATYESGFVIDKFPISRPNLTFSTLTVSNMSPEDSSIYLCSAEADSYQETQYFGPGTRLLVL.

The chain couples TRBV7-8 to TRBJ1-5; TRBD1 agrees at 7 bases. There are 16 residues in the CDR3. Germline V lookup: CDR1 SGHVS, CDR2 FQNEAQ. The V and J ends lost 5 bases and 0 bases, in that order; junction bases with no gene match: 7. CDR3 loop: CASSVDRARSNQPQHF. The CDR3 coding sequence is TGTGCCAGCAGCGTCGACAGGGCGCGTAGCAATCAGCCCCAGCATTTT.

The table lists this clone with a few counts. The chain combines TRBV19 with TRBJ2-1, with 10 positions matching TRBD2. Losses at the gene ends were 3 bases for V and 7 bases for J; bases not matched to a gene: 6. Germline values: CDR1 LNHDA, CDR2 SQIVND (reference sequence). This CDR3 is built from 15 residues. CDR3 DNA sequence: TGTGCCAGTAGTATCTCGGCTAGCGGGAGAAATGAGCAGTTCTTC. It codes for CASSISASGRNEQFF.

This clone was counted a few times. This chain links TRBV6-1 with TRBJ1-6, with 7 bases matching TRBD1. Germline lookup yields CDR1 MNHNS and CDR2 SASEGT. This CDR3 has 13 residues. J was trimmed by 7 bases and V by 8 bases; bases with no gene match: 5. In DNA, the CDR3 is TGTGCCAGCTCCGGGACAGAAAATTCACCCCTCCACTTT. Amino acid sequence: CASSGTENSPLHF.

V usage is TRBV25-1 and J usage is TRBJ2-3; 8 bases are shared with TRBD2. V dropped 4 bases and J dropped 4; count of bases not matched to a gene: 7. In germline, CDR1 is MGHDK, CDR2 SYGVNS. The CDR3 spans 15 residues. CDR3: CASSVTGGQADTQYF. In DNA form, the CDR3 reads TGTGCCAGCAGTGTTACGGGGGGGCAAGCAGATACGCAGTATTTT.

The CDR3 nucleotides are TGTGCCAGCAGTCCCCTCCAGTACGAGCAGTACTTC. It translates to CASSPLQYEQYF. This sequence joins TRBV6-6 and TRBJ2-7, with D unclear. The CDR3 contains 12 residues. With 5 bases removed from V and 4 bases from J, the gap between germline ends came to 9 bases. The V gene's germline CDR1 is MNHNY and CDR2 SVGAGI (reference sequence).

This clone was counted between two and nine times. V and J are TRBV5-1 and TRBJ2-3, with unresolved D. This CDR3 is built from 12 residues. V was clipped by 0 bases and J by 6 bases, with 5 bases between them. Germline V gene lookup returns CDR1 SGHRS and CDR2 YFSETQ. The CDR3 coding sequence is TGCGCCAGCAGCTTGGACAGCGATACGCAGTATTTT. Residues: CASSLDSDTQYF.

The rearrangement joins TRBV19 to TRBJ2-7, with TRBD2 matching 7 bases. The ends lost 4 bases at V and 0 bases at J; junction bases unmatched: 6. This CDR3 spans 15 amino acids. Germline loops: CDR1 LNHDA, CDR2 SQIVND (reference sequence). CDR3: CASSRSGISSYEQYF. DNA for the CDR3: TGTGCCAGTAGTAGGAGCGGGATTAGCTCCTACGAGCAGTACTTC. Combining the CDR3 with reference TRBV19 and TRBJ2-7 gives the whole variable domain DGGITQSPKYLFRKEGQNVTLSCEQNLNHDAMYWYRQDPGQGLRLIYYSQIVNDFQKGDIAEGYSVSREKKESFPLTVTSAQKNPTAFYLCASSRSGISSYEQYFGPGTRLTVT.

The chain is built from TRBV5-1 and TRBJ1-4, with D perhaps matching TRBD1 (6 bases). The CDR3 runs to 16 residues. Germline loops: CDR1 SGHRS, CDR2 YFSETQ. V lost 3 bases, J lost 7 bases, and 19 bases lay in between. CDR3 in amino acids: CASSWGRDTAGEKLFF. CDR3 DNA: TGCGCCAGCAGCTGGGGCCGGGACACCGCCGGTGAAAAACTGTTTTTT.

The chain combines TRBV5-1 with TRBJ1-1; unclear D gene. The germline gives CDR1 SGHRS, CDR2 YFSETQ. V was clipped by 4 bases and J by 7 bases, with 23 bases between them. The CDR3 sequence is 16 residues long. As DNA, the CDR3 is TGCGCCAGCAGCCGAGCGGGGAAGGGAATAAGTTATGAAGCTTTCTTT. It is translated as CASSRAGKGISYEAFF.

The chain is built from TRBV7-9 and TRBJ2-1; D not resolved. Trimming removed 2 bases at V and 0 bases at J, with 8 bases between. The CDR3 consists of 15 residues. CDR1 SEHNR and CDR2 FQNEAQ come from the germline V gene (reference sequence). CDR3 sequence (DNA): TGTGCCAGCAGCTTAAAGACTTCCTCCTACAATGAGCAGTTCTTC. Protein: CASSLKTSSYNEQFF. The full variable domain, completed using reference TRBV7-9 and TRBJ2-1, is DTGVSQNPRHKITKRGQNVTFRCDPISEHNRLYWYRQTLGQGPEFLTYFQNEAQLEKSRLLSDRFSAERPKGSFSTLEIQRTEQGDSAMYLCASSLKTSSYNEQFFGPGTRLTVL.

The V and J genes are TRBV6-1 and TRBJ1-5, with TRBD1 as a possible D gene (6 bases). This CDR3 has 14 amino acids. V dropped 6 bases and J dropped 3 bases, with 12 bases sitting between them. Germline CDR1 reads MNHNS; CDR2 reads SASEGT. CDR3 residues: CASRDRALNQPQHF. The CDR3 bases are TGTGCCAGCAGGGACAGAGCTCTCAATCAGCCCCAGCATTTT.

The rearrangement joins TRBV6-6 to TRBJ1-6; maybe TRBD1 (6 bases). V lost 4 bases and J lost 9, with 16 bases in between. Per the germline V gene, CDR1 is MNHNY and CDR2 is SVGAGI (reference sequence). The CDR3 is made up of 15 amino acids. The CDR3 DNA reads as TGTGCCAGCAGTTCCCTGACAGGAGCTACTTCACCCCTCCACTTT. This codes for CASSSLTGATSPLHF.

This clone has more than one count but fewer than ten. The CDR3: CSIHREGGTEQYF. In DNA, the CDR3 is TGCAGTATTCACCGGGAGGGGGGGACCGAGCAGTACTTC. This chain connects TRBV29-1 to TRBJ2-7; 8 bases are shared with TRBD2. Germline V CDR1 and CDR2: SQVTM, ANQGSEA. This CDR3 region has 13 residues.

At least ten counts were recorded for this clone. The chain joins TRBV5-6 to TRBJ1-2, with TRBD1 matching over 7 bases. The CDR3 consists of 13 residues. Trimming took 2 bases from V and 7 from J; bases not matched to a gene: 5. From germline, CDR1 is SGHDT and CDR2 YYEEEE. This chain's CDR3 is CASSFDRAGGYTF. As DNA, the CDR3 is TGTGCCAGCAGCTTCGACAGGGCGGGTGGCTACACCTTC.

The rearrangement uses TRBV5-6 and TRBJ2-7; the D is unclear. The CDR3 runs 12 residues. CDR1 SGHDT and CDR2 YYEEEE come from the germline V gene. With 0 bases removed from V and 6 bases from J, the gap between germline ends came to 7 bases. The CDR3 is CASSLAGPEQYF. The CDR3 nucleotides are TGTGCCAGCAGCTTGGCGGGTCCCGAGCAGTACTTC.

The rearrangement links TRBV30 to TRBJ2-1; 12 bases align to TRBD2. Germline V gives CDR1 GTSNPN, CDR2 SVGIG (reference sequence). This CDR3 has 13 amino acids. The V segment lost 3 bases and the J segment 10 bases; nucleotides outside the gene matches: 4. The CDR3, as DNA: TGTGCCTGGAGGACTAGCGGGGGAGGCGAGCAGTTCTTC. Its protein product is CAWRTSGGGEQFF.

The chain joins TRBV29-1 to TRBJ2-2; 7 bases align to TRBD2. J gave up 6 bases and V 8 bases, and 6 bases lay outside the gene matches. This CDR3 is 12 amino acids long. Per germline, CDR1 SQVTM and CDR2 ANQGSEA. The CDR3 sequence: CSSWGGSGELFF. The CDR3 coding sequence is TGCAGCTCCTGGGGGGGGTCCGGGGAGCTGTTTTTT.

The chain couples TRBV7-2 to TRBJ2-7, with TRBD1 matching over 7 bases. From germline, CDR1 is SGHTA and CDR2 FQGNSA. The CDR3 loop spans 15 amino acids. The V and J ends lost 0 bases and 3 bases, in that order; junction bases with no gene match: 5. As DNA, the CDR3 is TGTGCCAGCAGCTTAGCGCCGGGACAGTACTACGAGCAGTACTTC. Encoded protein: CASSLAPGQYYEQYF.

This chain links TRBV27 with TRBJ2-5, with D uncertain. The end of the DNA is better explained by TRBJ2-7, so the J call may be wrong. This CDR3 region has 15 residues. Germline V lookup: CDR1 MNHEY, CDR2 SMNVEV (reference sequence). The CDR3 loop reads CASSFLPPSPYEQYF. The CDR3 nucleotides read TGTGCCAGCAGCTTTCTCCCTCCATCACCCTACGAGCAGTACTTC.

This clone was seen a single time. V is TRBV29-1 and J is TRBJ2-7; possible D gene TRBD1, 5 bases. The germline V gene has CDR1 SQVTM and CDR2 ANQGSEA. CDR3 size: 13 residues. V was clipped by 1 base and J by 3 bases, with 10 bases between them. CDR3 in amino acids: CSVEATGIYEQYF. The CDR3 nucleotides are TGCAGCGTTGAAGCCACAGGTATCTACGAGCAGTACTTC.

The V and J genes are TRBV19 and TRBJ2-1; 7 bases line up with TRBD1. CDR3 length equals 16 residues. CDR1 and CDR2 (germline): LNHDA, SQIVND (reference sequence). The trim removed 6 bases at V and 1 base at J, leaving 9 bases unmatched. The CDR3: CASRPLTGTSYNEQFF. The DNA for the CDR3 is TGTGCCAGTAGACCTCTGACAGGGACGTCCTACAATGAGCAGTTCTTC.

The genes are TRBV28 and TRBJ2-5; D not resolved. The CDR3 runs to 14 residues. V was clipped by 6 bases and J by 0 bases, with 11 bases between them. The germline CDR1 and CDR2 sequences are MDHEN and SYDVKM. In nucleotides, the CDR3 is TGTGCCAGCAGCACTGCTTCGTACCAAGAGACCCAGTACTTC. It yields the protein CASSTASYQETQYF.

This clone was counted once. This chain joins TRBV6-5 and TRBJ1-3; no clear D gene. Germline V gene lookup returns CDR1 MNHEY and CDR2 SVGAGI. This CDR3 is built from 15 residues. Trimming pared 4 bases from V and 0 bases from J, leaving 10 bases between. CDR3 protein: CASSFGRGSGNTIYF. CDR3 nucleotide sequence: TGTGCCAGCAGTTTCGGACGGGGCTCTGGAAACACCATATATTTT.